The 20 T cell receptor beta chains given below trace back to one sample, sequenced in a study of OX40 agonist ivuxolimab in advanced cancers. The method behind the library was the immunoSEQ multiplex PCR assay. TCRdb retrieved this table from immuneACCESS and kept in-frame rearrangements only. Not all clones are present; in checked studies, unresolved V genes account for under half, and no reason is known for the remainder. For this sample there are over 75,000 clones; approximately 94% appear just once. The top ten clones comprise approximately 2.9% of the sample. This sample comprised CD4+ or CD8+ T cells sorted from blood, obtained in a trial of the OX40 agonist ivuxolimab. These receptors were taken from an adult with an advanced solid tumor such as melanoma, head and neck, liver or kidney cancer.

This chain connects TRBV7-8 to TRBJ2-7, with 9 bases identical to TRBD1. Germline CDR1 is SGHVS and CDR2 is FQNEAQ. Losses at the gene ends were 5 bases for V and 4 bases for J; bases not matched to a gene: 9. This CDR3 has 15 amino acids. CDR3 sequence reads: CASSVSGTGRYEQYF. The CDR3 coding sequence is TGTGCCAGCAGCGTGTCGGGGACAGGGCGATACGAGCAGTACTTC.

This clone was picked up a small number of times. This chain connects TRBV30 to TRBJ1-1; unclear D gene. The CDR3 length is 13 residues. V dropped 0 bases and J dropped 3 bases, with 8 bases sitting between them. Germline values: CDR1 GTSNPN, CDR2 SVGIG (reference sequence). Written as DNA, the CDR3 is TGTGCCTGGAGTGTACGGTCATACACTGAAGCTTTCTTT. Its protein product is CAWSVRSYTEAFF.

V is TRBV29-1 and J is TRBJ2-5; D is undetermined. Per germline, CDR1 SQVTM and CDR2 ANQGSEA. The CDR3 totals 14 residues. Trimming cost V 4 bases and J 1 base, with 13 bases left between them. In DNA form, the CDR3 reads TGCAGCGTTGGGCGTCCACTGCCCCAAGAGACCCAGTACTTC. Encoded protein: CSVGRPLPQETQYF. The full variable domain, rest sourced from reference TRBV29-1 and TRBJ2-5, is SAVISQKPSRDICQRGTSLTIQCQVDSQVTMMFWYRQQPGQSLTLIATANQGSEATYESGFVIDKFPISRPNLTFSTLTVSNMSPEDSSIYLCSVGRPLPQETQYFGPGTRLLVL.

The CDR3 here is CASMGGSANVYEQYF. The CDR3 DNA is TGTGCCAGCATGGGGGGATCAGCCAACGTCTACGAGCAGTACTTC. J is TRBJ2-7 and V is TRBV28; TRBD2 might be the D (6 bases). This CDR3 region has 15 residues. Between the trimmed V and J ends, which lost 7 bases and 3 bases, there was a span of 19 bases. Germline loops: CDR1 MDHEN, CDR2 SYDVKM.

This rearrangement joins TRBV2 to TRBJ2-1, with D possibly matching TRBD1 (6 bases). Germline CDR1 SNHLY, CDR2 FYNNEI. The CDR3 is made up of 13 amino acids. The V end lost 6 bases, the J end lost 0 bases, and 6 bases lay between the germline ends. For the CDR3, the DNA is TGTGCCAGCAGGGACAGCTCCTACAATGAGCAGTTCTTC. Translating it yields CASRDSSYNEQFF.

The J gene is TRBJ1-1, the V gene TRBV30; weak D call: TRBD1 (5 bases). The CDR3 is 13 amino acids. The V end was cut by 3 bases, the J end by 4 bases, with 12 bases between. Germline V gene data show CDR1 as GTSNPN and CDR2 as SVGIG (reference sequence). CDR3 sequence reads: CAWSLGGTTEAFF. CDR3 coding DNA: TGTGCCTGGAGCCTGGGGGGGACCACTGAAGCTTTCTTT.

This chain uses TRBV14 with TRBJ2-2, with D unclear. The CDR3 consists of 16 residues. Looked up from germline, CDR1 is SGHDN and CDR2 is FVKESK. V was pared by 0 bases and J by 3 bases, with 11 bases between. The CDR3 reads CASSQDDARYTGELFF. The DNA for the CDR3 is TGTGCCAGCAGCCAAGATGATGCTAGATACACCGGGGAGCTGTTTTTT.

This rearrangement joins TRBV10-3 to TRBJ1-1; weak D call: TRBD1 (6 bases). The CDR3 has 13 residues. CDR1 and CDR2 (germline): ENHRY, SYGVKD. Trimming pared 3 bases from V and 5 bases from J, leaving 10 bases between. The CDR3 is CAISDRGGTEAFF. DNA for the CDR3: TGTGCCATCAGTGACAGGGGAGGAACTGAAGCTTTCTTT.

The chain employs TRBV5-5 and TRBJ1-5, with a tentative D call TRBD1 (6 bases). In germline, CDR1 is SGHKS, CDR2 YYEKEE (reference sequence). The length of the CDR3 is 16 residues. V dropped 3 bases and J dropped 6 bases, with 19 bases sitting between them. CDR3 amino acids: CASSYGAGAGVQPQHF. The DNA of the CDR3 is TGTGCCAGCAGCTACGGGGCGGGGGCAGGGGTTCAGCCCCAGCATTTT.

The genes are TRBV7-7 and TRBJ2-7; TRBD1 matches 8 bases. Germline trimming cut 5 bases from V and 2 bases from J; bases unmatched to any gene: 5. The CDR3 runs 14 residues. Germline V gene data show CDR1 as SSHAT and CDR2 as FNYEAQ (reference sequence). CDR3 loop: CASSAGTGAYEQYF. DNA for the CDR3: TGTGCCAGCAGCGCAGGGACAGGCGCCTACGAGCAGTACTTC.

The rearrangement links TRBV27 to TRBJ2-1, with TRBD2 matching over 10 bases. Germline V gene lookup returns CDR1 MNHEY and CDR2 SMNVEV (reference sequence). V dropped 3 bases and J dropped 7; count of bases not matched to a gene: 15. This CDR3 spans 18 amino acids. The CDR3 coding sequence is TGTGCCAGCAGTTTGCGCCCCGGGACTAGCGATCAGAGGAATGAGCAGTTCTTC. Protein product: CASSLRPGTSDQRNEQFF.

V and J are TRBV5-5 and TRBJ2-1; TRBD2 aligns across 7 bases. V shed 1 base, J shed 9 bases, and the junction held 13 bases outside the gene matches. CDR3 length: 16 residues. CDR1 and CDR2 from the germline V gene are SGHKS and YYEKEE (reference sequence). The CDR3 coding sequence is TGTGCCAGCAGCTTGAGGGTGGGGAGGGGTACCGGTGAGCAGTTCTTC. This sequence encodes CASSLRVGRGTGEQFF.

V gene TRBV27 combines with J gene TRBJ1-1; D not resolved. With 5 bases removed from V and 0 bases from J, the gap between germline ends came to 10 bases. Germline V lookup: CDR1 MNHEY, CDR2 SMNVEV (reference sequence). The CDR3 runs 14 residues. The CDR3 region is CASSPWGMNTEAFF. The CDR3 DNA reads TGTGCCAGCAGTCCTTGGGGAATGAACACTGAAGCTTTCTTT.

The chain has TRBV28 and TRBJ1-1; possibly TRBD1 for D (6 bases). Germline V lookup: CDR1 MDHEN, CDR2 SYDVKM. Trimming stripped 3 bases from V and 0 bases from J, with 11 bases between. CDR3 size: 15 residues. The CDR3 bases are TGTGCCAGCAGTTTTCAGGGGTTCATGAACACTGAAGCTTTCTTT. Its protein product is CASSFQGFMNTEAFF.

This chain connects TRBV6-1 to TRBJ2-2, with D uncertain. Trimming cost V 1 base and J 8 bases, with 11 bases left between them. This CDR3 is 14 amino acids long. Germline V gives CDR1 MNHNS, CDR2 SASEGT. The CDR3 region has the DNA TGTGCCAGCAGTGAAGACGGATATAGGGGGGAGCTGTTTTTT. Protein: CASSEDGYRGELFF.

J is TRBJ1-1 and V is TRBV28; the D is unclear. V lost 2 bases and J 0 bases, leaving 10 bases between the germline ends. Germline-derived CDR1 and CDR2 are MDHEN and SYDVKM. CDR3 size: 15 residues. CDR3 loop: CASSLRQVMNTEAFF. As DNA, the CDR3 is TGTGCCAGCAGTTTACGGCAGGTCATGAACACTGAAGCTTTCTTT.

This sequence joins TRBV27 and TRBJ2-1; 13 bases are a match to TRBD2. This CDR3 is 17 amino acids long. The trim removed 7 bases at V and 0 bases at J, leaving 6 bases unmatched. Germline-derived CDR1 and CDR2 are MNHEY and SMNVEV (reference sequence). The CDR3 spells CASTGGLAGSSYNEQFF. The CDR3 region has the DNA TGTGCCAGCACGGGGGGACTAGCGGGGAGCTCCTACAATGAGCAGTTCTTC.

The J gene is TRBJ2-2, the V gene TRBV5-1; D possibly corresponds to TRBD1 (5 bases). V was trimmed by 1 base and J by 7 bases, leaving 17 bases between them. From germline, CDR1 is SGHRS and CDR2 YFSETQ. The CDR3 has 16 residues. In DNA, the CDR3 is TGCGCCAGCAGCTTGCACAGGCCGCTGGTAGACGGGGAGCTGTTTTTT. This translates into CASSLHRPLVDGELFF.

The rearrangement joins TRBV7-6 to TRBJ2-3; D might be TRBD1 (6 bases). V was trimmed by 2 bases and J by 6 bases, leaving 15 bases between them. The V gene's germline CDR1 is SGHVS and CDR2 FNYEAQ. The CDR3 is 15 amino acids. In DNA form, the CDR3 reads TGTGCCAGCAGCTTACAAGGGGGTCTCGGGGATACGCAGTATTTT. Protein sequence: CASSLQGGLGDTQYF.

V usage is TRBV10-1 and J usage is TRBJ1-2; unclear D gene. CDR1 is WNHNN and CDR2 is SYGVQD in the germline V gene (reference sequence). The germline V and J ends were trimmed by 4 bases and 5 bases, with 11 bases remaining between them. CDR3 length: 13 residues. The CDR3 sequence: CASSAAANYGYTF. Written as DNA, the CDR3 is TGCGCCAGCAGTGCGGCAGCCAATTATGGCTACACCTTC.